These T cell receptor beta chains were read from a single sample in a study of graft-versus-host responses after intestinal transplantation. These receptors are not linked to any known antigen. Profiling relied on immunoSEQ multiplex PCR, and the TCRdb table lists in-frame clones only, not all of them. The table shows some 70,000 clones, with around 87% occurring only once. The sample consisted of unstimulated CD8+ T cells sorted from spleen or lymph node cells, taken before transplant. The receptors were gathered from a human donor who was the organ donor for an intestinal transplant. The CDR3 runs from the conserved cysteine through the conserved F or W. The D gene is left open where the match is weak. A row's size may be missing; if present it is once, few, many or a size class.

TRBV20-1	NA	TRBJ2-7	NA	TGCAGTGCTAGTTTCCACGAGCAGTACTTC	CSASFHEQYF
TRBV4-2	NA	TRBJ1-2	NA	TGTGCCAGCAGCCATGCCGGACAGCCATCGGTCTATGGCTACACCTTC	CASSHAGQPSVYGYTF
TRBV27	TRBD1	TRBJ1-2	NA	TGTGCCAGCAGTTTATGCTGTGGACAGGGGCGTGCTAACTATGGCTACACCTTC	CASSLCCGQGRANYGYTF
TRBV13	NA	TRBJ2-7	NA	TGTGCCAGCAGCCCGGACCGCAGCTCCTACGAGCAGTACTTC	CASSPDRSSYEQYF
TRBV29-1	NA	TRBJ2-5	once	TGCAGCGTTGAAACGGGGTCGGAGACCCAGTACTTC	CSVETGSETQYF
TRBV7-2	TRBD1	TRBJ1-1	NA	TGTGCCAGCAGCTTATGGCTAGGACAGGGCACTGAAGCTTTCTTT	CASSLWLGQGTEAFF
TRBV10-2	TRBD1	TRBJ2-5	NA	TGCGCCAGCAGTGAGCAGGACAGGGGGCCGGAGACCCAGTACTTC	CASSEQDRGPETQYF
TRBV7-8	TRBD2	TRBJ2-2	once	TGTGCCAGCAGCTCCCGTCCTAGCGGGGGGGCCTTTAGTATTTGGACCGGGGAGCTGTTTTTT	CASSSRPSGGAFSIWTGELFF
TRBV30	TRBD1	TRBJ1-2	NA	TGTGCCTGGAGTACGGGCAGGGGGAATGGCTACACCTTC	CAWSTGRGNGYTF
TRBV4-1	NA	TRBJ1-4	NA	TGCGCCAGCAGCCAGTTGACGGTAGACGCCAACGAAAAACTGTTTTTT	CASSQLTVDANEKLFF
TRBV6-1	NA	TRBJ1-1	NA	TGTGCCAGCAGTTTCGGCACTGAAGCTTTCTTT	CASSFGTEAFF
TRBV5-1	NA	TRBJ2-3	NA	TGCGCCAGCACTATCCTTGGCACAGATACGCAGTATTTT	CASTILGTDTQYF
TRBV15	NA	TRBJ2-7	NA	TGTGCCACCAGCAATTCATTTCTTGACATGCTCCTAGTCCACGAGCAGTACTTC	CATSNSFLDMLLVHEQYF
TRBV2	TRBD1	TRBJ1-1	NA	TGTGCCAGCAGAGACAGGGGGTACACTGAAGCTTTCTTT	CASRDRGYTEAFF
TRBV5-6	NA	TRBJ1-5	NA	TGTGCCAGCAGCTGGAGGAGGGGTCCGGGCAATCAGCCCCAGCATTTT	CASSWRRGPGNQPQHF
TRBV4-1	TRBD2	TRBJ2-1	few	TGCGCCAGCAGCCAAGATCCGATACTAGCGATGTACAATGAGCAGTTCTTC	CASSQDPILAMYNEQFF
TRBV9	TRBD1	TRBJ1-3	NA	TGTGCCAGCAGCGTAGAAGGACAGGGGGCTGGAAACACCATATATTTT	CASSVEGQGAGNTIYF
TRBV2	TRBD2	TRBJ2-2	NA	TGTGCCAGCAGTGACGGGAGGGCGATCACCGGGGAGCTGTTTTTT	CASSDGRAITGELFF
TRBV5-6	NA	TRBJ1-1	once	TGTGCCAGCAGCTTGGACCTGAACACTGAAGCTTTCTTT	CASSLDLNTEAFF
TRBV5-6	TRBD2	TRBJ2-7	once	TGTGCCAGCAGCTTGGGACGTAGCGGGGACTACGAGCAGTACTTC	CASSLGRSGDYEQYF
TRBV5-6	TRBD2	TRBJ2-3	NA	TGTGCCAGCAGCGGGCTAGCGGGGGGGCGGCCAGATACGCAGTATTTT	CASSGLAGGRPDTQYF
TRBV6-4	NA	TRBJ2-3	medium-sized	TGTGCCAGCAGTGAGGGGTTCTCAGATACGCAGTATTTT	CASSEGFSDTQYF
TRBV7-9	TRBD1	TRBJ1-2	NA	TGTGCCAGCTCCCTGGGGGGACAGATAAGGAATGGCTACACCTTC	CASSLGGQIRNGYTF
TRBV4-1	TRBD1	TRBJ1-6	NA	TGTGCCAGCAGCCAGGTGACAGGGGCAGATAATTCACCCCTCCACTTT	CASSQVTGADNSPLHF
TRBV7-9	NA	TRBJ2-1	NA	TGTGCCAGCAGCTTAGTCGGGAGCTCCTACAATGAGCAGTTCTTC	CASSLVGSSYNEQFF
TRBV7-9	TRBD1	TRBJ1-2	NA	TGTGCCAGCAGCCCGGAGACCGCGGGGACAGCCTATGGCTACACCTTC	CASSPETAGTAYGYTF
TRBV4-1	NA	TRBJ1-3	few	TGCGCCAGCAGCCAGGCGGGGGACACCATATATTTT	CASSQAGDTIYF
TRBV6-5	TRBD1	TRBJ1-1	NA	TGTGCCAGCAGCCCTGGACAGGCTGAAGAAGCTTTCTTT	CASSPGQAEEAFF
TRBV19	NA	TRBJ1-5	NA	TGTGCCAGTAGTATAGGCGGGGGGCTGGGGAACAATCAGCCCCAGCATTTT	CASSIGGGLGNNQPQHF
TRBV5-3	TRBD1	TRBJ1-5	once	TGTGCCAGAAGCTTGTATGCAGGACAGGGCCATTTT	CARSLYAGQGHF
TRBV7-8	NA	TRBJ1-1	NA	TGTGCCAGCAGCTTATTGTTAAGGATCGCGAACACTGAAGCTTTCTTT	CASSLLLRIANTEAFF
TRBV7-9	NA	TRBJ2-1	NA	TGTGCCAGCAGCTTAGGGTGGAGAGGGTTCAATGAGCAGTTCTTC	CASSLGWRGFNEQFF
TRBV4-1	TRBD1	TRBJ1-5	once	TGCGCCAGCAGCCATGAAGGGGGCATCATTAGCAATCAGCCCCAGCATTTT	CASSHEGGIISNQPQHF
TRBV6-5	TRBD1	TRBJ1-1	once	TGTGCCAGCACCACGGGGACAGGGACAACTGAAGCTTTCTTT	CASTTGTGTTEAFF
TRBV28	NA	TRBJ2-7	once	TGTGCCAGCAGTAATAACGAGCAGTACTTC	CASSNNEQYF